The rows below give T cell receptor beta chains drawn from one sample of a study of shared clonotypes between healthy human individuals. The assay was immunoSEQ multiplex PCR, and TCRdb's table has in-frame clones only and misses some. The table lists under 1,100,000 clones, around 74% of them singletons. The sample taken for sequencing was memory CD4+ T cells sorted from blood. Every receptor here comes from a man younger than 30 in good health. The CDR3 runs from the conserved cysteine through the conserved F or W. Fields, in order: V gene, D gene, clone size, J gene, CDR3 DNA, CDR3 protein. D genes are given only for firm matches. The size entry is marked missing in some rows and otherwise reads once, few, many or a size class.

v_gene: TRBV5-6; d_gene: NA; abundance: NA; j_gene: TRBJ2-3; CDR3nt: TGTGCCAGCAGCTCGGGCCCCGGGGCAGATACGCAGTATTTT; CDR3aa: CASSSGPGADTQYF
v_gene: TRBV27; d_gene: NA; abundance: NA; j_gene: TRBJ1-2; CDR3nt: TGTGCCAGCAGACCATATGAAGGAGGGGGCTACACCTTC; CDR3aa: CASRPYEGGGYTF
v_gene: TRBV2; d_gene: NA; abundance: NA; j_gene: TRBJ1-5; CDR3nt: TGTGCCAGCAGTGAGGAGGGCAATCAGCCCCAGCATTTT; CDR3aa: CASSEEGNQPQHF
v_gene: TRBV7-9; d_gene: TRBD2; abundance: NA; j_gene: TRBJ2-3; CDR3nt: TGTGCCAGCAGCTCTAGCGGGAGCACAGATACGCAGTATTTT; CDR3aa: CASSSSGSTDTQYF
v_gene: TRBV6-6; d_gene: TRBD1; abundance: NA; j_gene: TRBJ1-5; CDR3nt: TGTGCCAGCAGTCCCCAGGGGGGGGGAGCCCAGCATTTT; CDR3aa: CASSPQGGGAQHF
v_gene: TRBV14; d_gene: TRBD2; abundance: NA; j_gene: TRBJ2-1; CDR3nt: TGTGCCAGCACCCCCAGGGCGGGGGGGCCCGGTGAGCAGTTCTTC; CDR3aa: CASTPRAGGPGEQFF
v_gene: TRBV19; d_gene: TRBD1; abundance: NA; j_gene: TRBJ2-7; CDR3nt: TGTGCCAGTAGTCCCGGGACAGGGGGGGTCGAGCAGTACTTC; CDR3aa: CASSPGTGGVEQYF
v_gene: TRBV10-3; d_gene: NA; abundance: NA; j_gene: TRBJ2-7; CDR3nt: TGTGCCATCAGTGAAGGGGGGGGTAGAGAGCAGTACTTC; CDR3aa: CAISEGGGREQYF
v_gene: TRBV4-1; d_gene: NA; abundance: NA; j_gene: TRBJ1-5; CDR3nt: TGCGCCAGCAGCCAAGACCGACAGTCCAATCAGCCCCAGCATTTT; CDR3aa: CASSQDRQSNQPQHF
v_gene: TRBV4-2; d_gene: NA; abundance: NA; j_gene: TRBJ2-1; CDR3nt: TGTGCCAGCGAGATTGGGGGGGGGCCTTACAATGAGCAGTTCTTC; CDR3aa: CASEIGGGPYNEQFF
v_gene: TRBV19; d_gene: NA; abundance: NA; j_gene: TRBJ1-5; CDR3nt: TGTGCCAGTAAGATGGTAACAGACAATCAGCCCCAGCATTTT; CDR3aa: CASKMVTDNQPQHF
v_gene: TRBV19; d_gene: NA; abundance: few; j_gene: TRBJ1-2; CDR3nt: TGTGCCAGTAGTGGGCAGAACTATGGCTACACCTTC; CDR3aa: CASSGQNYGYTF
v_gene: TRBV6-1; d_gene: TRBD1; abundance: few; j_gene: TRBJ1-6; CDR3nt: TGTGCCAGCAGTTTTGGGACAGGGGGAAATTCACCCCTCCACTTT; CDR3aa: CASSFGTGGNSPLHF
v_gene: TRBV11-2; d_gene: NA; abundance: NA; j_gene: TRBJ1-5; CDR3nt: TGTGCCAGCAGCTTAGATCCAGGTAGCAATCAGCCCCAGCATTTT; CDR3aa: CASSLDPGSNQPQHF
v_gene: TRBV25-1; d_gene: NA; abundance: NA; j_gene: TRBJ2-7; CDR3nt: TGTGCCAGCAGTGACCGCTACGAGCAGTACTTC; CDR3aa: CASSDRYEQYF
v_gene: TRBV5-5; d_gene: NA; abundance: NA; j_gene: TRBJ2-3; CDR3nt: TGTGCCAGCAGCTTTGGAGAGAAGAATACGCAGTATTTT; CDR3aa: CASSFGEKNTQYF
v_gene: TRBV15; d_gene: NA; abundance: NA; j_gene: TRBJ2-1; CDR3nt: TGTGCCACCAGCAGAGATCAAGGGAATGAGCAGTTCTTC; CDR3aa: CATSRDQGNEQFF
v_gene: TRBV5-1; d_gene: TRBD2; abundance: NA; j_gene: TRBJ2-5; CDR3nt: TGCGCCAGCAGCTGGGGGACTAGCGGGAATAAAGAGACCCAGTACTTC; CDR3aa: CASSWGTSGNKETQYF
v_gene: TRBV28; d_gene: NA; abundance: once; j_gene: TRBJ2-3; CDR3nt: TGTGCCAGCAGTTCCAACCAGAGAGATACGCAGTATTTT; CDR3aa: CASSSNQRDTQYF
v_gene: TRBV9; d_gene: NA; abundance: NA; j_gene: TRBJ2-1; CDR3nt: TGTGCCAGCAGCGTAGGTTCCGGGGGTTCCTACAATGAGCAGTTCTTC; CDR3aa: CASSVGSGGSYNEQFF
v_gene: TRBV2; d_gene: TRBD1; abundance: few; j_gene: TRBJ2-2; CDR3nt: TGTGCCAGCAGTGGGCAATGGGACAGGGCGAACACCGGGGAGCTGTTTTTT; CDR3aa: CASSGQWDRANTGELFF
v_gene: TRBV15; d_gene: NA; abundance: NA; j_gene: TRBJ2-7; CDR3nt: TGTGCCACCAGCGGCCTCCTGGATTGGGGGTCTGGGTACGAGCAGTACTTC; CDR3aa: CATSGLLDWGSGYEQYF
v_gene: TRBV5-4; d_gene: TRBD1; abundance: NA; j_gene: TRBJ2-7; CDR3nt: TGTGCCAGCAGCGCCGGGACAGGGGGCAGGAACGAGCAGTACTTC; CDR3aa: CASSAGTGGRNEQYF
v_gene: TRBV30; d_gene: NA; abundance: few; j_gene: TRBJ1-4; CDR3nt: TGTGCCTGGATGACTAATGAAAAACTGTTTTTT; CDR3aa: CAWMTNEKLFF
v_gene: TRBV10-3; d_gene: TRBD2; abundance: NA; j_gene: TRBJ2-5; CDR3nt: TGTGCCATCTCATCGACTAGCGGGATGGAGACCCAGTACTTC; CDR3aa: CAISSTSGMETQYF
v_gene: TRBV10-1; d_gene: NA; abundance: NA; j_gene: TRBJ2-2; CDR3nt: TGCGCCAGCAGTGAGAGGCCGAACACCGGGGAGCTGTTTTTT; CDR3aa: CASSERPNTGELFF
v_gene: TRBV6-5; d_gene: NA; abundance: NA; j_gene: TRBJ2-7; CDR3nt: TGTGCCAGCAGTATCCGGGACGCCTCCTACGAGCAGTACTTC; CDR3aa: CASSIRDASYEQYF
v_gene: TRBV19; d_gene: NA; abundance: NA; j_gene: TRBJ1-2; CDR3nt: TGTGCCAGTAGTCCTACTCGGGGGGGCTACACCTTC; CDR3aa: CASSPTRGGYTF
v_gene: TRBV13; d_gene: TRBD2; abundance: NA; j_gene: TRBJ2-1; CDR3nt: TGTGCCAGCAGTCCAGGACTAGCTCTTACTAAAGGGAATGAGCAGTTCTTC; CDR3aa: CASSPGLALTKGNEQFF
v_gene: TRBV11-2; d_gene: TRBD2; abundance: NA; j_gene: TRBJ2-1; CDR3nt: TGTGCCAGCAGCTTAGGGACTAGCGCGACCCCCTCCCCTTACAATGAGCAGTTCTTC; CDR3aa: CASSLGTSATPSPYNEQFF
v_gene: TRBV6-1; d_gene: NA; abundance: NA; j_gene: TRBJ1-1; CDR3nt: TGTGCCAGCAGTGAACAGGGGTGGAACACTGAAGCTTTCTTT; CDR3aa: CASSEQGWNTEAFF
v_gene: TRBV30; d_gene: NA; abundance: NA; j_gene: TRBJ2-1; CDR3nt: TGTGCCCTAATTGGGCAGAAGTACAATGAGCAGTTCTTC; CDR3aa: CALIGQKYNEQFF
v_gene: TRBV6-1; d_gene: TRBD2; abundance: NA; j_gene: TRBJ2-5; CDR3nt: TGTGCCAGCAGTGAAGCCGGGGGGGCTACCCAGACCCAGTACTTC; CDR3aa: CASSEAGGATQTQYF
v_gene: TRBV5-6; d_gene: NA; abundance: NA; j_gene: TRBJ2-5; CDR3nt: TGTGCCAGCAGCTGGACAGCTCAAGAGACCCAGTACTTC; CDR3aa: CASSWTAQETQYF
v_gene: TRBV4-2; d_gene: TRBD1; abundance: NA; j_gene: TRBJ2-5; CDR3nt: TGTGCCAGCAGCCAGGACAGGGCAGTCGAGACCCAGTACTTC; CDR3aa: CASSQDRAVETQYF
v_gene: TRBV5-6; d_gene: TRBD1; abundance: NA; j_gene: TRBJ1-1; CDR3nt: TGTGCCAGCAGCTTGGTGTTGGACAGGGGATCCACTGAAGCTTTCTTT; CDR3aa: CASSLVLDRGSTEAFF
v_gene: TRBV19; d_gene: NA; abundance: NA; j_gene: TRBJ2-6; CDR3nt: TGTGCCAGTAGTGACAGCTCTGGGGCCAACGTCCTGACTTTC; CDR3aa: CASSDSSGANVLTF
v_gene: TRBV27; d_gene: NA; abundance: NA; j_gene: TRBJ1-2; CDR3nt: TGTGCCAGCAGTTTATCGGGCAGTCCAGGCTACACCTTC; CDR3aa: CASSLSGSPGYTF
v_gene: TRBV25-1; d_gene: NA; abundance: NA; j_gene: TRBJ1-1; CDR3nt: TGTGCCAGCGGCCGAGGGATGAACACTGAAGCTTTCTTT; CDR3aa: CASGRGMNTEAFF
v_gene: TRBV28; d_gene: NA; abundance: NA; j_gene: TRBJ2-7; CDR3nt: TGTGCCAGCAGTTTTTGGTCTTTTGTGAACAGCTCTTCCTACGAGCAGTACTTC; CDR3aa: CASSFWSFVNSSSYEQYF
v_gene: TRBV7-7; d_gene: NA; abundance: NA; j_gene: TRBJ2-5; CDR3nt: TGTGCTAGCAGCTTATACGCCCAGCAAGGGCCACAAGAGACCCAGTACTTC; CDR3aa: CASSLYAQQGPQETQYF
v_gene: TRBV1; d_gene: NA; abundance: many; j_gene: TRBJ2-7; CDR3nt: TGCACCAGCAGCCCCTCCTACGAGCAGTACTTC; CDR3aa: CTSSPSYEQYF
v_gene: TRBV7-9; d_gene: TRBD1; abundance: NA; j_gene: TRBJ2-3; CDR3nt: TGTGCCAGCAGCTATTCAAGCCGGACAGGATACACAGATACGCAGTATTTT; CDR3aa: CASSYSSRTGYTDTQYF
v_gene: TRBV5-6; d_gene: TRBD2; abundance: NA; j_gene: TRBJ2-1; CDR3nt: TGTGCCAGCAGCTTGCGACTAGCGGGGTACAATGAGCAGTTCTTC; CDR3aa: CASSLRLAGYNEQFF
v_gene: TRBV15; d_gene: NA; abundance: few; j_gene: TRBJ1-2; CDR3nt: TGTGCCACCAGCAGAGATCGGCAGAGCGCTAACTATGGCTACACCTTC; CDR3aa: CATSRDRQSANYGYTF
v_gene: TRBV9; d_gene: TRBD2; abundance: NA; j_gene: TRBJ2-1; CDR3nt: TGTGCCAGCAGCGTAGTGGATCTAGCGGGTTCCTACAATGAGCAGTTCTTC; CDR3aa: CASSVVDLAGSYNEQFF
v_gene: TRBV29-1; d_gene: TRBD1; abundance: NA; j_gene: TRBJ1-2; CDR3nt: TGCAGCGTTGAGGGGACAGGGAGGGGCTACACCTTC; CDR3aa: CSVEGTGRGYTF
v_gene: TRBV5-4; d_gene: TRBD1; abundance: few; j_gene: TRBJ1-2; CDR3nt: TGTGCCAGCAGCGCGGGACAGGGGGTAGGTGGCTACACCTTC; CDR3aa: CASSAGQGVGGYTF
v_gene: TRBV30; d_gene: NA; abundance: NA; j_gene: TRBJ2-3; CDR3nt: TGTGCCTGGAGCCGACCCTGGACTATAAACACAGATACGCAGTATTTT; CDR3aa: CAWSRPWTINTDTQYF
v_gene: TRBV11-2; d_gene: NA; abundance: NA; j_gene: TRBJ1-2; CDR3nt: TGTGCCAGCAGCTCGACCGGGGGGTATGGCTACACCTTC; CDR3aa: CASSSTGGYGYTF
v_gene: TRBV5-1; d_gene: TRBD1; abundance: NA; j_gene: TRBJ2-5; CDR3nt: TGCGCCAGCAGCTTTGGGACCGGGACAGGGGGCTTTGAGACCCAGTACTTC; CDR3aa: CASSFGTGTGGFETQYF
v_gene: TRBV27; d_gene: NA; abundance: once; j_gene: TRBJ1-5; CDR3nt: TGTGCCAGCAGTTTAACCATTCAAGGGCCCCAGCATTTT; CDR3aa: CASSLTIQGPQHF
v_gene: TRBV10-3; d_gene: TRBD2; abundance: NA; j_gene: TRBJ2-7; CDR3nt: TGTGCCATCAGTGATCTATCCATGGGGACTAGCGGAATCCCCTACGAGCAGTACTTC; CDR3aa: CAISDLSMGTSGIPYEQYF
v_gene: TRBV7-2; d_gene: NA; abundance: NA; j_gene: TRBJ2-5; CDR3nt: TGTGCCAGCAGCTTCCACGCCCAGACCCAGTACTTC; CDR3aa: CASSFHAQTQYF
v_gene: TRBV11-3; d_gene: NA; abundance: NA; j_gene: TRBJ2-3; CDR3nt: TGTGCCAGCAGCACCAGGGGCGGTACGCAGTATTTT; CDR3aa: CASSTRGGTQYF
v_gene: TRBV5-4; d_gene: TRBD1; abundance: NA; j_gene: TRBJ2-3; CDR3nt: TGTGCCAGCAGAAGGGGGCTCGCAGATACGCAGTATTTT; CDR3aa: CASRRGLADTQYF
v_gene: TRBV10-3; d_gene: TRBD2; abundance: NA; j_gene: TRBJ2-3; CDR3nt: TGTGCCACCCAGACTAGCGGGTCTGCAGATACGCAGTATTTT; CDR3aa: CATQTSGSADTQYF
v_gene: TRBV9; d_gene: NA; abundance: many; j_gene: TRBJ2-3; CDR3nt: TGTGCCAGCAGCGTAGGGGGTGGTGGCACAGATACGCAGTATTTT; CDR3aa: CASSVGGGGTDTQYF
v_gene: TRBV5-6; d_gene: TRBD2; abundance: NA; j_gene: TRBJ2-3; CDR3nt: TGTGCCAGCAGCCCACGAGGACTAGCGGGGCCCACAGATACGCAGTATTTT; CDR3aa: CASSPRGLAGPTDTQYF
v_gene: TRBV6-5; d_gene: NA; abundance: few; j_gene: TRBJ1-5; CDR3nt: TGTGCCAGCAGTTTAGTCGGGAATCAGCCCCAGCATTTT; CDR3aa: CASSLVGNQPQHF